This T cell receptor beta chain is drawn from a study of cytomegalovirus exposure and HLA in healthy donors. Overall study results and limits: Several of the most significant clusters were apparently associated with common viral pathogens in a later analysis. Researchers reportedly found TCR beta sequences accurately predicted most subjects' HLA-A and HLA-B alleles. Across donors, presence/absence analyses took sequencing depth to be roughly uniform.

V shed 3 bases and J 4 bases; nucleotides not matched to a gene: 9. The length of the CDR3 is 17 residues. Germline V gene lookup returns CDR1 LNHDA and CDR2 SQIVND (reference sequence). 13 Jbeta primers and 60 Vbeta primers were used for the PCR. Profiling relied on immunoSEQ multiplex PCR, and the TCRdb table lists in-frame clones only, not all of them. This sample's table reports around 75,000 clones. A remark on this clone: Its matching antigen is unknown.

The source is a boy aged 10-17 years in good health and CMV-seronegative. V gene TRBV19 combines with J gene TRBJ2-1, with 10 positions matching TRBD2. Sequenced material: PBMCs. The CDR3 reads CASSMERGGLGYNEQFF. CDR3 DNA sequence: TGTGCCAGTAGTATGGAGCGGGGGGGCCTCGGGTACAATGAGCAGTTCTTC.